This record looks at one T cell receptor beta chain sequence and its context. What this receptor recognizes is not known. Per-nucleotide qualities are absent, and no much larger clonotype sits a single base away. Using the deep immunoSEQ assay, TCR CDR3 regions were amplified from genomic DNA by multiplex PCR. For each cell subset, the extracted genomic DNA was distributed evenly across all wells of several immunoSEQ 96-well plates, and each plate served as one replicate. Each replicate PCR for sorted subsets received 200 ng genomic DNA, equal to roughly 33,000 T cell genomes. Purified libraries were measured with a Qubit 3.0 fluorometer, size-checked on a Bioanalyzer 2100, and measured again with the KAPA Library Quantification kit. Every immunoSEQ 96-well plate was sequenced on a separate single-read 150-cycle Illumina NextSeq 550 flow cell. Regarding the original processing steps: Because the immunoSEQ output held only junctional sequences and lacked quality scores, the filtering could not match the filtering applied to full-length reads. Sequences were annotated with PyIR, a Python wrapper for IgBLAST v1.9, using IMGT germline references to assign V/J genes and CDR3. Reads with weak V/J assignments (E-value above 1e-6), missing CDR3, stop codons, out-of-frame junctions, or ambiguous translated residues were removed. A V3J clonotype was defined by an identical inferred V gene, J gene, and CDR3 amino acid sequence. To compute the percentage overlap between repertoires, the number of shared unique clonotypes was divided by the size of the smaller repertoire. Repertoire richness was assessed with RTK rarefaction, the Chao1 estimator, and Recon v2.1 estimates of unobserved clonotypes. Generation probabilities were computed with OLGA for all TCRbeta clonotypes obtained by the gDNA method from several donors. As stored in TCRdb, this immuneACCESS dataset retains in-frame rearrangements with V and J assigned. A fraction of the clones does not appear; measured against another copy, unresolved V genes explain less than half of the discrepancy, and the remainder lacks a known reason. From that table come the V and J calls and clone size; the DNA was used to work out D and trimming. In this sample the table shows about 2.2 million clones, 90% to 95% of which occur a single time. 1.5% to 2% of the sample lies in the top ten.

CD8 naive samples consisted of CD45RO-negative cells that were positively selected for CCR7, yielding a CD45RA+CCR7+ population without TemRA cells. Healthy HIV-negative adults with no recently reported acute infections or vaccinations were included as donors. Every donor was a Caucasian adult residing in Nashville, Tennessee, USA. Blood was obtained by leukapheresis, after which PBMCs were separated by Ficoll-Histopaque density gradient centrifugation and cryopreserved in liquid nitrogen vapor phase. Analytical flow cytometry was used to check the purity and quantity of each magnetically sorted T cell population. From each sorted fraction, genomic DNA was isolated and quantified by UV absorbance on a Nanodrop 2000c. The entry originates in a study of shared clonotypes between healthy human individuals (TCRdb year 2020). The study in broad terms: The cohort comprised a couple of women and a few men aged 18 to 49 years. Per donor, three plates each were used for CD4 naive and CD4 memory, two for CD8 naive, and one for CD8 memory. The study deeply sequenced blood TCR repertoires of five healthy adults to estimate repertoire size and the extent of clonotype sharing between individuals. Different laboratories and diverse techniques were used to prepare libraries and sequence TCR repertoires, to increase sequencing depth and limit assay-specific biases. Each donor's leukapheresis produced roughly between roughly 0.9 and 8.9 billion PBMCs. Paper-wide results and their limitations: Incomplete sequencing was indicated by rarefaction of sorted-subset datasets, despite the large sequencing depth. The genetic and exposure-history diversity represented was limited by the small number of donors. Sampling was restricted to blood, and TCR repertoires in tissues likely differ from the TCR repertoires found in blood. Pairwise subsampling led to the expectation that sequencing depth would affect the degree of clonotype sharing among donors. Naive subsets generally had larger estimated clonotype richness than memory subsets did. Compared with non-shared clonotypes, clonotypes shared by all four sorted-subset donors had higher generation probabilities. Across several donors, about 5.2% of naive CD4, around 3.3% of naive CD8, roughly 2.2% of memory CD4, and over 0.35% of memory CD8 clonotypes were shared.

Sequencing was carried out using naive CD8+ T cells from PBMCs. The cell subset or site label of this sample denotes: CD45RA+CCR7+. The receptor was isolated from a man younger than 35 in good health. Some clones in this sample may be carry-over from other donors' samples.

CDR3 region: CAERPGTLNSPLHF. In nucleotides, the sequence is TGTGCTGAACGCCCCGGGACCCTGAATTCACCCCTCCACTTT. The receptor chain draws on TRBV30 and TRBJ1-6; a tentative D match to TRBD1 spans 5 bases. CDR1 and CDR2, per the germline V gene (reference sequence), are GTSNPN and SVGIG. Its CDR3 holds 14 amino acids, cysteine through phenylalanine. CDR3 DNA is the only sequence kept; it has 42 bases, read in frame from the first base.